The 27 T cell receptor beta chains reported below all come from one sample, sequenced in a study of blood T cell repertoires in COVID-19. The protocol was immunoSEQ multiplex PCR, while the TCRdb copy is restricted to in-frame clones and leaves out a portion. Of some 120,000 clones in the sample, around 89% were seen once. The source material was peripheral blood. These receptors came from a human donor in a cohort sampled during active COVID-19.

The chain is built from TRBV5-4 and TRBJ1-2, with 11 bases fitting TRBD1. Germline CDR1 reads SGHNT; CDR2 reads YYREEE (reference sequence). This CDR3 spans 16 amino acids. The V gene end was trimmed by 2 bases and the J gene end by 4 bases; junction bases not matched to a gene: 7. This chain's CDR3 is CASSFTGTGGSYGYTF. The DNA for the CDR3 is TGTGCCAGCAGCTTCACCGGGACAGGGGGTAGCTATGGCTACACCTTC.

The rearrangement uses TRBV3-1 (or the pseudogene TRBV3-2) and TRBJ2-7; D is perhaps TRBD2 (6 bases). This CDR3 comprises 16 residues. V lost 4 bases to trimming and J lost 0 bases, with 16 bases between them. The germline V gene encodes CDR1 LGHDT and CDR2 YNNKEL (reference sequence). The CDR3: CASSPRTTRSSYEQYF. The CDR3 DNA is TGTGCCAGCAGCCCGCGGACTACCAGAAGCTCCTACGAGCAGTACTTC.

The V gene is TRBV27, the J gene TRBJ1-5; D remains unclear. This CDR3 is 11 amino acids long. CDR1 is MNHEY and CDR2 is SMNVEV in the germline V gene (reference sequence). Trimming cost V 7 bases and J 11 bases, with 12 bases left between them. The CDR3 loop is CASNWPPTQHF. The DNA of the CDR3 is TGTGCCAGCAATTGGCCCCCAACCCAGCATTTT.

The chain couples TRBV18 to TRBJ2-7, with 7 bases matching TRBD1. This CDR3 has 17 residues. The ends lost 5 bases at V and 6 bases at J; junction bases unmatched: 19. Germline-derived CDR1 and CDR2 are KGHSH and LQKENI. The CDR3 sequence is CASSEKPWGGNRGEQYF. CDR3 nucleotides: TGTGCCAGCTCAGAGAAACCCTGGGGCGGAAACAGGGGCGAGCAGTACTTC.

The CDR3 DNA reads TGCGCCAGCAGCTTTGCGGGGGGTCAAGAGACCCAGTACTTC. Its protein product is CASSFAGGQETQYF. The J gene is TRBJ2-5, the V gene TRBV5-1; 8 nucleotides agree with TRBD2. J lost 2 bases, V lost 2 bases, and 2 bases had no gene match. The CDR3 runs to 14 residues. CDR1 SGHRS and CDR2 YFSETQ come from the germline V gene.

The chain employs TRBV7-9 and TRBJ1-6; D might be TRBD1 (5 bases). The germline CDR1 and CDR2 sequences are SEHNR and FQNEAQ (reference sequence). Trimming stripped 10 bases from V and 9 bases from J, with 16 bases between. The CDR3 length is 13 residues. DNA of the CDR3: TGTGCCACGAGTCCACAGGATGGTTCACCCCTCCACTTT. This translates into CATSPQDGSPLHF.

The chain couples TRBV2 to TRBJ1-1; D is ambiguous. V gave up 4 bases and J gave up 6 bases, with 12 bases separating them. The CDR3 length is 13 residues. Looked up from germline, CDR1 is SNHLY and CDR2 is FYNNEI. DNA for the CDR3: TGTGCCAGCAGTGCAGGCAGTACGGCTGAAGCTTTCTTT. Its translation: CASSAGSTAEAFF.

The CDR3 DNA reads as TGTGCCATCAGTGAGGTGTTTACAGCCTCTGGAAACACCATATATTTT. Translating gives CAISEVFTASGNTIYF. The chain employs TRBV10-3 and TRBJ1-3; D not certain. In germline, CDR1 is ENHRY, CDR2 SYGVKD. V lost 2 bases to trimming and J lost 0 bases, with 11 bases between them. The CDR3 spans 16 residues.

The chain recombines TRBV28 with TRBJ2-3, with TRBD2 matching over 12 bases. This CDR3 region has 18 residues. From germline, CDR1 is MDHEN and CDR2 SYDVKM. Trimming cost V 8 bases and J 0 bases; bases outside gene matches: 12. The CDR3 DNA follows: TGTGCCAGCTCCACCGGACTAGCGGGGAGCCTTAGCACAGATACGCAGTATTTT. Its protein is CASSTGLAGSLSTDTQYF.

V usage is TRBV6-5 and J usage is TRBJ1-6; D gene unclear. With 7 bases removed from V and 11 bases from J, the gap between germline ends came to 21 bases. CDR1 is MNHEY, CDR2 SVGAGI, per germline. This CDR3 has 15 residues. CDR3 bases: TGTGCCAGCAACCTCGGTGGAGACCCGGAAACACCCCTCCACTTT. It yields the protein CASNLGGDPETPLHF.

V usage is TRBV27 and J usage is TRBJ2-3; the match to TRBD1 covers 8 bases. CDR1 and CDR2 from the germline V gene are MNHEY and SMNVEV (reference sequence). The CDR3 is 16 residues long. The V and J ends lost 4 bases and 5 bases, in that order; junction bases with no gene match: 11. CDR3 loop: CASSSPDRVFGDTQYF. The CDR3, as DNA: TGTGCCAGCAGTTCCCCGGACAGGGTGTTTGGAGATACGCAGTATTTT.

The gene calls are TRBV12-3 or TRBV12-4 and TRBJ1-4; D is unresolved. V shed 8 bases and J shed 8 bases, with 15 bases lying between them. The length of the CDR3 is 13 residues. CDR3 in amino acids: CASVREGWEKLFF. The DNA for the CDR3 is TGTGCCAGCGTAAGGGAGGGTTGGGAAAAACTGTTTTTT.

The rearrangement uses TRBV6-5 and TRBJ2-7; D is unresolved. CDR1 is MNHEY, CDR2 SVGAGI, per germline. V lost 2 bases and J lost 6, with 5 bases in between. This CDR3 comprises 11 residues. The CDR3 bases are TGTGCCAGCAGTTACGGCTTCGAGCAGTACTTC. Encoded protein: CASSYGFEQYF.

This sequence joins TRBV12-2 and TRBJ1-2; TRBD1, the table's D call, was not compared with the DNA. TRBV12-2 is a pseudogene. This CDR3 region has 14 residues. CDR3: CASRYQGSLGGYTF. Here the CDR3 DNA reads TGTGCAAGTCGCTACCAGGGCAGCCTGGGGGGCTACACCTTC.

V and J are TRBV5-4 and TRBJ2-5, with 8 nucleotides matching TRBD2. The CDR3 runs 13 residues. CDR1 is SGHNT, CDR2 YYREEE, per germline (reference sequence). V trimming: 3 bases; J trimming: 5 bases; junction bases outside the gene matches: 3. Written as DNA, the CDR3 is TGTGCCAGCAGCTCGGGAGGGCGGGAGACCCAGTACTTC. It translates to CASSSGGRETQYF.

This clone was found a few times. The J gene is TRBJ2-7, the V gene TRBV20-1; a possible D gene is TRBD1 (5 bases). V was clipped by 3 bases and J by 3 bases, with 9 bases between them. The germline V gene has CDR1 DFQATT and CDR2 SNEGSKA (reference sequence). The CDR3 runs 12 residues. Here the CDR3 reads CSASRGYYEQYF. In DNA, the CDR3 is TGCAGTGCTAGTAGGGGATACTACGAGCAGTACTTC.

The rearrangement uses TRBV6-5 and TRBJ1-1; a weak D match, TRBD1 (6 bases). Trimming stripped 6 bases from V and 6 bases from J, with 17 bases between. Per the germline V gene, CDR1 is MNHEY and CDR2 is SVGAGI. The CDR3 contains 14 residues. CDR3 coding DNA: TGTGCCAGCAGGTCCAGGGGAGAAGTGTCTGAAGCTTTCTTT. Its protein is CASRSRGEVSEAFF.

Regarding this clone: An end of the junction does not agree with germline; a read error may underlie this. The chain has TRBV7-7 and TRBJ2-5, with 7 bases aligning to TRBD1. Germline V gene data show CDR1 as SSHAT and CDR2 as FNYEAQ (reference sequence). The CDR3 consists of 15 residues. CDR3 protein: CASSLKGGPAGTQYF. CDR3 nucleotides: TGTGCTAGCAGCTTAAAAGGGGGCCCTGCAGGGACCCAGTACTTC.

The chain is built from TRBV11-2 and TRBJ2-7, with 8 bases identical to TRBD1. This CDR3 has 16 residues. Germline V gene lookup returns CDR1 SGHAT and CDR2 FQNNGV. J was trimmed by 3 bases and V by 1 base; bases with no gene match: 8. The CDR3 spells CASSLVGTGRFYEQYF. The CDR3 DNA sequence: TGTGCCAGCAGCTTAGTGGGGACAGGAAGATTCTACGAGCAGTACTTC. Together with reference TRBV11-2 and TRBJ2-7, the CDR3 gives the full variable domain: EAGVAQSPRYKIIEKRQSVAFWCNPISGHATLYWYQQILGQGPKLLIQFQNNGVVDDSQLPKDRFSAERLKGVDSTLKIQPAKLEDSAVYLCASSLVGTGRFYEQYFGPGTRLTVT.

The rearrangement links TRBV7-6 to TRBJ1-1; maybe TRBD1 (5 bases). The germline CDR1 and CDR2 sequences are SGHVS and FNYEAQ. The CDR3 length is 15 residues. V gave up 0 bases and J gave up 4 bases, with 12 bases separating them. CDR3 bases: TGTGCCAGCAGCTTAGCGGGGCAGGGTAGCACTGAAGCTTTCTTT. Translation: CASSLAGQGSTEAFF.

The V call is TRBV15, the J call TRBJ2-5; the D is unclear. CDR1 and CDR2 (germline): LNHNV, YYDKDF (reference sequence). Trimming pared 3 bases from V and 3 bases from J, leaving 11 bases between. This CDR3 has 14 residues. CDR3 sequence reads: CATSSYQEEETQYF. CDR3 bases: TGTGCCACCAGCAGCTATCAGGAAGAAGAGACCCAGTACTTC.

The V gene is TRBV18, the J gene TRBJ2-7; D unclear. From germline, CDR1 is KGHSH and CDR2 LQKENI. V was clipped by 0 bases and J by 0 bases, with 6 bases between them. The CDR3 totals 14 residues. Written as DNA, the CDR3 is TGTGCCAGCTCACCACCCTCGGTCTCCTACGAGCAGTACTTC. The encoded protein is CASSPPSVSYEQYF. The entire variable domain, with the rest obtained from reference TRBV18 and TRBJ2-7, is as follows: NAGVMQNPRHLVRRRGQEARLRCSPMKGHSHVYWYRQLPEEGLKFMVYLQKENIIDESGMPKERFSAEFPKEGPSILRIQQVVRGDSAAYFCASSPPSVSYEQYFGPGTRLTVT.

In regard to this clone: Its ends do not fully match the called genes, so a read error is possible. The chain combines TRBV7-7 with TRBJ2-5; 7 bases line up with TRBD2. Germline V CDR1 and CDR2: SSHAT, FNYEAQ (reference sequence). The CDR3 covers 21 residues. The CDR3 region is CASSPWLGEGTDPLKGETQYF. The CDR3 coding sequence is TGTGCTAGCAGCCCATGGTTGGGGGAGGGGACTGACCCCCTTAAGGGTGAGACCCAGTACTTC.

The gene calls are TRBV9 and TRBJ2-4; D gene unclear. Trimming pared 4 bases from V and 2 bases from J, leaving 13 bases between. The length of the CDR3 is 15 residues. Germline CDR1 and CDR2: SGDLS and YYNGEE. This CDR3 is CASSPPGSSKNIQYF. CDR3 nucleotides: TGTGCCAGCAGCCCCCCCGGGTCGTCCAAAAACATTCAGTACTTC.

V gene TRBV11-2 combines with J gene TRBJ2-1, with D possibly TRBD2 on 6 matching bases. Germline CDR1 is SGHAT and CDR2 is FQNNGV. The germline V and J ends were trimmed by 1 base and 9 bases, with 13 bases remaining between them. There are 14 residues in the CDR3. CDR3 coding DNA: TGTGCCAGCAGCTTAGGTAGCGGAAAGCCTGAGCAGTTCTTC. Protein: CASSLGSGKPEQFF.

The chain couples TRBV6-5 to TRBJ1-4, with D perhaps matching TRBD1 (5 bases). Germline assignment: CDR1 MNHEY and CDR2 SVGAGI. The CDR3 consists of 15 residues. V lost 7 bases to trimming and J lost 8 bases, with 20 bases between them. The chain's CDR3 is CASTGASRVYEKLFF. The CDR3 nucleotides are TGTGCCAGCACTGGGGCCAGCAGGGTATACGAAAAACTGTTTTTT.

This chain's CDR3 is CASSESRDEQYF. The CDR3, as DNA: TGTGCCAGCAGTGAAAGTCGAGACGAGCAGTACTTC. The rearrangement links TRBV2 to TRBJ2-7, with D unresolved. From germline, CDR1 is SNHLY and CDR2 FYNNEI. This CDR3 has 12 amino acids. Trimming stripped 2 bases from V and 5 bases from J, with 7 bases between.